The clone carrying this T cell receptor (beta chain) came up many times. Its antigen is undetermined. V dropped 6 bases and J dropped 3; count of bases not matched to a gene: 5. Germline V gene sequence: CDR1 MNHEY, CDR2 SVGEGT. The CDR3 extends over 14 amino acids. This entry is derived from a study of identical twins. Whole-study findings and limits: Within twin pairs, the out-of-frame alpha sequences they shared showed excess low generation probability. Beta clonotypes that were abundant in cord blood contained fewer insertions, a pattern absent from memory repertoires.

A universal primer site arose from template switching, and cDNA bore unique molecular identifiers. TCRdb re-derived calls from the 5' RACE reads in MiXCR, one entry per CDR3 protein. The profile shows 150,000 or so distinct CDR3 sequences, around 3.4% of them singletons. The chain couples TRBV6-2 or TRBV6-3 to TRBJ2-1; 7 positions agree with TRBD1. The sequenced sample consisted of memory T cells sorted from blood. The clonotype was recovered from a man between 18 and 35 years old in good health. This CDR3 reads CASSHRGNYNEQFF. For the CDR3, the DNA is TGTGCCAGCAGCCACAGGGGAAACTACAATGAGCAGTTCTTC.